This T cell receptor (beta chain) is drawn from a study of blood T cell repertoires in COVID-19. In germline, CDR1 is LNHDA, CDR2 SQIVND (reference sequence). V gave up 6 bases and J gave up 1 base; unmatched junction bases: 8. The CDR3 contains 16 residues. As originally analysed: It was from reference gene primer amplification that nucleated cell counts were estimated. Repertoires were generated with immunoSEQ multiplex PCR, while TCRdb's copy carries only in-frame clones and drops some. For V, J and clone size, that table is used; D and trimming come from the DNA. The sample carries about 200,000 clones, over 75% recorded once.

This receptor was identified in an elderly woman with acute or convalescent COVID-19. The sequenced material came from peripheral blood. The V and J genes are TRBV19 and TRBJ2-2, with 7 bases lining up with TRBD1. The CDR3 DNA reads TGTGCCAGTAGCTTGACAGGGATGAGGAACACCGGGGAGCTGTTTTTT. Translation gives CASSLTGMRNTGELFF.